The rows below give T cell receptor beta chains drawn from one sample of a study of CD8+ T cells in alopecia areata. Sequencing used immunoSEQ multiplex PCR; TCRdb keeps in-frame clones, though not all of them. The repertoire holds 270,000 or so clones, with over 45% as singletons. Here the sequenced sample was CD4+ T cells sorted from blood, taken at week 24, from a patient treated with tofacitinib. Source of these receptors: a human donor with alopecia areata. Each CDR3 is given with its conserved first and last residue. The order of the fields is CDR3 protein, D gene, J gene, clone size, V gene. D genes are given only for firm matches. Clone size, where shown, is once, few, many, or a class for clones that have expanded.

CASSSSGVYGYTF | NA | TRBJ1-2 | NA | TRBV27
CASSTGSGGYTF | NA | TRBJ1-2 | NA | TRBV9
CASSQANTEAFF | NA | TRBJ1-1 | NA | TRBV18
CASLRQTMNTEAFF | NA | TRBJ1-1 | NA | TRBV6-1
CASSFRMGNQPQHF | NA | TRBJ1-5 | NA | TRBV5-6
CASSRTRQGERYGYTF | TRBD1 | TRBJ1-2 | NA | TRBV19
CASSLESGQGFGQYF | TRBD1 | TRBJ2-7 | NA | TRBV5-1
CSVDSLNTEAFF | NA | TRBJ1-1 | NA | TRBV29-1
CASNHRDHTF | NA | TRBJ1-2 | NA | TRBV6-1
CAWKSLLLPNTEAFF | NA | TRBJ1-1 | NA | TRBV30
CASSFDREAYEQYF | TRBD1 | TRBJ2-7 | NA | TRBV7-2
CASSHLGRRNTEAFF | NA | TRBJ1-1 | NA | TRBV4-1
CASSPGDDQPQHF | NA | TRBJ1-5 | once | TRBV18
CASSGLGAGLGYQETQYF | NA | TRBJ2-5 | NA | TRBV28
CSATGIQEAFF | NA | TRBJ1-1 | NA | TRBV20-1
CASSQEGGTGENYEQYF | TRBD1 | TRBJ2-7 | NA | TRBV4-3
CASSFYRGSHNSPLHF | NA | TRBJ1-6 | NA | TRBV27
CASSLFLAGSDEQFF | TRBD2 | TRBJ2-1 | NA | TRBV6-1
CASSQEKRGGRFEQFF | TRBD2 | TRBJ2-1 | NA | TRBV4-1
CASSYDLRQGGETQYF | TRBD1 | TRBJ2-5 | NA | TRBV6-5
CAISAGEGMPYEQYF | NA | TRBJ2-7 | NA | TRBV10-3
CASSEAVHRELFF | NA | TRBJ2-2 | NA | TRBV2
CSVTTRDRGIGYEQYF | TRBD1 | TRBJ2-7 | NA | TRBV29-1
CASSLGGQTLYGYTF | NA | TRBJ1-2 | NA | TRBV5-4
CASSQDGRGSYNEQFF | TRBD1 | TRBJ2-1 | NA | TRBV7-2
CASSLAPLGGTGANVLTF | NA | TRBJ2-6 | NA | TRBV7-6
CASRQGPNTGELFF | TRBD1 | TRBJ2-2 | NA | TRBV7-8
CASSLVQGVNTEAFF | TRBD1 | TRBJ1-1 | NA | TRBV11-2
CASSVGILADHTDTQYF | TRBD2 | TRBJ2-3 | NA | TRBV9
CASSLARPQWQFF | NA | TRBJ2-1 | NA | TRBV7-2
CASSLFEGPYEQYF | NA | TRBJ2-7 | NA | TRBV7-9
CSIRSGETQYF | NA | TRBJ2-5 | NA | TRBV29-1
CASSLRTSGAYNEQFF | TRBD2 | TRBJ2-1 | many | TRBV2
CASSLSRDRGIYGYTF | TRBD1 | TRBJ1-2 | NA | TRBV6-6
CASSLESGGSYEQYF | TRBD2 | TRBJ2-7 | NA | TRBV7-9
CASSLVSGNSPLHF | NA | TRBJ1-6 | NA | TRBV7-2
CSVRSGQGWNTEAFF | TRBD1 | TRBJ1-1 | NA | TRBV29-1
CASLAPFSGLGYTF | NA | TRBJ1-2 | few | TRBV6-5
CASKPTGVGEQYF | TRBD1 | TRBJ2-7 | NA | TRBV7-2
CASSYSGSPLHF | NA | TRBJ1-6 | NA | TRBV6-5
CASSWDVSAGANVLTF | NA | TRBJ2-6 | NA | TRBV5-1